One and the same sample provided the 14 T cell receptor beta chains below, sequenced in a study of cytomegalovirus exposure and HLA in healthy donors. PCR used 60 Vbeta primers and 13 Jbeta primers. Sequencing was performed with immunoSEQ multiplex PCR; in TCRdb, only in-frame clones are kept and a portion is missing. The sample lists under 200,000 clones, roughly 72% occurring once. The source material was PBMCs. All receptors derive from a woman aged 30 to 39 in good health and CMV-seropositive.

The chain joins TRBV5-4 to TRBJ1-2, with a weak D call TRBD1 (5 bases). The CDR3 is 16 amino acids. Germline CDR1 reads SGHNT; CDR2 reads YYREEE (reference sequence). The ends were cut back, 1 base at V and 3 bases at J, with 16 bases in the middle. CDR3 region: CASSLSGAGGDYGYTF. For the CDR3, the DNA is TGTGCCAGCAGCTTGTCCGGGGCCGGCGGGGACTATGGCTACACCTTC.

The V and J genes are TRBV7-8 and TRBJ1-1; D is undetermined. Germline-derived CDR1 and CDR2 are SGHVS and FQNEAQ. V was pared by 4 bases and J by 1 base, with 7 bases between. This CDR3 is 13 amino acids long. The CDR3 DNA reads TGTGCCAGCAGCTCGATCGGGAACACTGAAGCTTTCTTT. Translating it yields CASSSIGNTEAFF.

This clone showed up just once. The chain combines TRBV5-1 with TRBJ2-7; 9 bases match TRBD1. CDR3 size: 15 residues. Germline V lookup: CDR1 SGHRS, CDR2 YFSETQ. Trimming removed 0 bases from V and 3 bases from J; junction bases left unmatched: 4. Here the CDR3 reads CASSLGTGAGYEQYF. The CDR3 DNA sequence: TGCGCCAGCAGCTTGGGGACAGGGGCGGGCTACGAGCAGTACTTC.

A few counts support this clone. The chain joins TRBV7-9 to TRBJ2-7; tentatively, D is TRBD1 (6 bases). Germline CDR1 and CDR2: SEHNR and FQNEAQ (reference sequence). V was cut by 1 base and J by 1 base, with 14 bases left in between. This CDR3 has 16 residues. CDR3 sequence: CASSLVSGVESYEQYF. CDR3 nucleotide sequence: TGTGCCAGCAGCTTAGTTTCAGGGGTGGAATCCTACGAGCAGTACTTC.

The V and J genes are TRBV2 and TRBJ1-1; D is perhaps TRBD1 (6 bases). V lost 5 bases and J lost 1, with 14 bases in between. This CDR3 has 15 residues. Germline V lookup: CDR1 SNHLY, CDR2 FYNNEI. In DNA, the CDR3 is TGTGCCAGCAGTTTCCGGTTACAGGGGAACACTGAAGCTTTCTTT. Protein: CASSFRLQGNTEAFF.

The chain has TRBV5-1 and TRBJ2-1, with unresolved D. The V end lost 4 bases, the J end lost 3 bases, and 5 bases lay between the germline ends. Germline CDR1 and CDR2: SGHRS and YFSETQ. The CDR3 has 12 residues. The CDR3 coding sequence is TGCGCCAGCAGCCCAAACTACAATGAGCAGTTCTTC. This encodes CASSPNYNEQFF.

The table lists this clone with a few counts. This chain links TRBV25-1 with TRBJ2-7; tentatively, D is TRBD2 (5 bases). CDR1 is MGHDK, CDR2 SYGVNS, per germline. V was clipped by 8 bases and J by 3 bases, with 14 bases between them. The CDR3 is 13 residues long. For the CDR3, the DNA is TGTGCCAGCCGATCTTCGGGGAACTACGAGCAGTACTTC. It yields the protein CASRSSGNYEQYF.

The V and J genes are TRBV30 and TRBJ2-7; 9 bases align to TRBD1. The length of the CDR3 is 13 residues. The germline V gene has CDR1 GTSNPN and CDR2 SVGIG (reference sequence). With 5 bases clipped from V and 3 bases from J, the junction kept 5 bases outside the gene matches. The CDR3 region has the DNA TGTGCCTGGGACAGGGGGATAGTCTACGAGCAGTACTTC. Amino acids: CAWDRGIVYEQYF.

The rearrangement links TRBV30 to TRBJ2-1; 8 bases fit TRBD2. The CDR3 is 15 residues long. V trimming: 6 bases; J trimming: 7 bases; junction bases outside the gene matches: 14. Germline V gene sequence: CDR1 GTSNPN, CDR2 SVGIG (reference sequence). The DNA for the CDR3 is TGTGCCTGCATCCCACTAGCGGACGGGTTTAATGAGCAGTTCTTC. This codes for CACIPLADGFNEQFF.

This clone was found a few times. The chain combines TRBV19 with TRBJ2-1; D unclear. V dropped 4 bases and J dropped 3 bases, with 7 bases sitting between them. Germline V gives CDR1 LNHDA, CDR2 SQIVND (reference sequence). The CDR3 length is 13 residues. The CDR3 DNA sequence: TGTGCCAGTAGTACGACAAACTACAATGAGCAGTTCTTC. Its translation is CASSTTNYNEQFF.

The table lists this clone with a few counts. The V call is TRBV7-6, the J call TRBJ2-7; the match to TRBD2 covers 8 bases. This CDR3 spans 15 amino acids. CDR1 is SGHVS and CDR2 is FNYEAQ in the germline V gene. V dropped 1 base and J dropped 5; count of bases not matched to a gene: 7. The CDR3 loop reads CASSLGISGIDEQYF. The DNA for the CDR3 is TGTGCCAGCAGCTTAGGGATTAGCGGGATTGACGAGCAGTACTTC.

This chain joins TRBV2 and TRBJ2-4, with 7 bases identical to TRBD1. This CDR3 contains 17 residues. CDR1 SNHLY and CDR2 FYNNEI come from the germline V gene. The V segment lost 7 bases and the J segment 9 bases; nucleotides outside the gene matches: 21. This chain's CDR3 is CASTGPVKGQAKGIQYF. DNA of the CDR3: TGTGCCAGCACCGGGCCGGTAAAAGGACAGGCCAAAGGCATTCAGTACTTC.

This clone was seen many times. This chain links TRBV5-4 with TRBJ2-5; D is possibly TRBD2 (6 bases). From germline, CDR1 is SGHNT and CDR2 YYREEE (reference sequence). The CDR3 consists of 14 residues. Trimming stripped 4 bases from V and 3 bases from J, with 13 bases between. The CDR3 coding sequence is TGTGCCAGCAGCCTTGTCTCGGGGGAAGAGACCCAGTACTTC. It is translated as CASSLVSGEETQYF.

The rearrangement joins TRBV6-4 to TRBJ2-7; 8 bases are shared with TRBD1. The trim removed 7 bases at V and 4 bases at J, leaving 24 bases unmatched. The CDR3 is 19 residues long. Germline-derived CDR1 and CDR2 are MRHNA and SNTAGT. CDR3 DNA sequence: TGTGCCAGCACCAACCTGGTTTCGCCCGTGACAGGGGTAAGGTACGAGCAGTACTTC. Protein sequence: CASTNLVSPVTGVRYEQYF.